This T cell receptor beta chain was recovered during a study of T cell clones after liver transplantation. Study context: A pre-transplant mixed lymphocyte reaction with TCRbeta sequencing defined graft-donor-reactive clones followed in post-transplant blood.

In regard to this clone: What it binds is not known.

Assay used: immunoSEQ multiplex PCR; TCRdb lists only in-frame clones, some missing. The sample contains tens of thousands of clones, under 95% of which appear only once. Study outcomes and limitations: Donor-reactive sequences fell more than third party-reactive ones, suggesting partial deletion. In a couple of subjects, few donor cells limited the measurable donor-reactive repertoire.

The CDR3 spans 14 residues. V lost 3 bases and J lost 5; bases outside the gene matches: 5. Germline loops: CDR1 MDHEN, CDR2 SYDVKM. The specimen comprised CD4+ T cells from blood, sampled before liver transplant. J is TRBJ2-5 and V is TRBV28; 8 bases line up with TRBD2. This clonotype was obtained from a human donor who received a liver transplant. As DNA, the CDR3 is TGTGCCAGCAGTTTTCAAGCGGGAGCTGAGACCCAGTACTTC. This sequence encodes CASSFQAGAETQYF.